This T cell receptor beta chain was recorded in a study of blood T cell repertoires in COVID-19. Across the study: Specimens from acute and convalescent COVID-19 originated in the United States, Italy and Spain.

In the authors' workflow: The authors estimated nucleated cell counts from reference gene primer amplification. The protocol was immunoSEQ multiplex PCR, while the TCRdb copy is restricted to in-frame clones and leaves out a portion. V, J and clone size were drawn from that table, and D and trimming were deduced from the DNA. Among some 200,000 clones listed, about 76% were seen once. The table lists this clone with many counts. One end of the junction is discordant with germline, which a read error may explain. The CDR3 runs 16 residues. Germline-derived CDR1 and CDR2 are SSHAT and FNYEAQ (reference sequence).

Sequenced material: peripheral blood. This clonotype originated in a woman aged 50 to 65 with active or convalescent COVID-19. This chain connects TRBV7-7 to TRBJ2-3, with TRBD1 matching over 10 bases. CDR3 residues: CASSLGGTGGTDTQYF. CDR3 in DNA: TGTGCTAGCAGCTTAGGTGGGACAGGGGGCACAGATACGCAGTATTTT.